This record looks at one TCR beta chain sequence and its context. CDR1 SGHNT and CDR2 YYREEE come from the germline V gene (reference sequence). The CDR3 contains 14 residues. TCRdb keeps only in-frame clones here, not all; method: immunoSEQ multiplex PCR. Here the sample spans about 95,000 clones, around 82% being singletons. This entry belongs to a study of radiotherapy plus CTLA-4 blockade in lung cancer. This receptor was taken from a human donor with non-small cell lung cancer who had stable disease on radiotherapy plus ipilimumab. The gene calls are TRBV5-4 and TRBJ2-5; perhaps D is TRBD1 or TRBD2 (5 bases each). The end of the DNA is better explained by TRBJ2-7, so the J call may be wrong. The sample in question was peripheral blood, obtained from a patient treated with radiotherapy plus ipilimumab. CDR3 region: CASSLPGPSYEQYF. As DNA, the CDR3 is TGTGCCAGCAGCCTGCCGGGACCCTCCTACGAGCAGTACTTC.